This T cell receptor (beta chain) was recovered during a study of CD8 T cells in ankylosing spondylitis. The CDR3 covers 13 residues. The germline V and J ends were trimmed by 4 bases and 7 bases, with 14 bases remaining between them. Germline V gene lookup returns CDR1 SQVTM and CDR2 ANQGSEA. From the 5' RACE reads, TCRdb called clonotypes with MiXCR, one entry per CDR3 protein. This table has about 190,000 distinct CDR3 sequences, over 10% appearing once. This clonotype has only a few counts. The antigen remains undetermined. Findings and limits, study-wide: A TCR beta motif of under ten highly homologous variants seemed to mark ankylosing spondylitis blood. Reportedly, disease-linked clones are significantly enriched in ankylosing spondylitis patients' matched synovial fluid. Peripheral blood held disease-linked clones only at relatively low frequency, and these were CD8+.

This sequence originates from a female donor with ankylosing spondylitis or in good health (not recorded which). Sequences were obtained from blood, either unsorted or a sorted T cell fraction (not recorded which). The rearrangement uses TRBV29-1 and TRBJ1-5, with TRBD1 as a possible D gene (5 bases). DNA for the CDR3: TGCAGCGTTGTGTCCAGTAGGGGCCAGCCCCAGCATTTT. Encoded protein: CSVVSSRGQPQHF.